Each of the 10 T cell receptor beta chains below was sequenced from the same sample in a study of beta chain features in type 1 diabetes. Expressed TCRB transcripts were sequenced because the entire RNA isolate underwent reverse transcription. Sequencing used immunoSEQ multiplex PCR; TCRdb keeps in-frame clones, though not all of them. The sample contains 130,000 to 150,000 clones, over 9.5% of which appear only once. Input material: naive CD4+ T cells from blood. All receptors derive from a man younger than 35 in good health.

This clone appeared a few times. The chain uses TRBV7-7 and TRBJ2-1; 8 positions agree with TRBD2. With V trimmed by 1 base and J by 6 bases, 8 bases remained unmatched. This CDR3 is 16 amino acids long. The germline V gene encodes CDR1 SSHAT and CDR2 FNYEAQ (reference sequence). CDR3 sequence reads: CASSLDGGAFGNEQFF. CDR3 nucleotide sequence: TGTGCCAGCAGCTTAGACGGGGGGGCCTTCGGCAATGAGCAGTTCTTC.

The chain uses TRBV7-3 and TRBJ1-2, with a possible D match to TRBD1 (6 bases). V dropped 0 bases and J dropped 8 bases, with 10 bases sitting between them. The CDR3 length is 13 residues. Germline V gene data show CDR1 as SGHTA and CDR2 as FQGTGA. The CDR3 protein is CASSLTGGGGYTF. Written as DNA, the CDR3 is TGTGCCAGCAGCTTAACTGGGGGGGGCGGCTACACCTTC.

This chain uses TRBV7-9 with TRBJ1-1; perhaps TRBD1 as D (6 bases). V was clipped by 5 bases and J by 1 base, with 11 bases between them. The CDR3 has 14 residues. Germline CDR1 SEHNR, CDR2 FQNEAQ (reference sequence). The CDR3 protein is CASSAQGQNTEAFF. The CDR3 nucleotides read TGTGCCAGCAGCGCCCAGGGACAGAACACTGAAGCTTTCTTT. The whole variable domain, remainder taken from reference TRBV7-9 and TRBJ1-1, is DTGVSQNPRHKITKRGQNVTFRCDPISEHNRLYWYRQTLGQGPEFLTYFQNEAQLEKSRLLSDRFSAERPKGSFSTLEIQRTEQGDSAMYLCASSAQGQNTEAFFGQGTRLTVV.

CDR3 nucleotide sequence: TGTGCCAGCAGCTCACAAGAGACCCAGTACTTC. This sequence encodes CASSSQETQYF. The chain couples TRBV11-2 to TRBJ2-5; D is uncertain. Trimming pared 4 bases from V and 2 bases from J, leaving 2 bases between. The CDR3 loop spans 11 amino acids. Germline values: CDR1 SGHAT, CDR2 FQNNGV.

The rearrangement joins TRBV19 to TRBJ2-3; 7 nucleotides align to TRBD1. V gave up 6 bases and J gave up 2 bases; unmatched junction bases: 11. This CDR3 has 16 amino acids. Germline assignment: CDR1 LNHDA and CDR2 SQIVND (reference sequence). Here the CDR3 DNA reads TGTGCCAGTAGACCGGGACAGTGGCGGGTCACAGATACGCAGTATTTT. This encodes CASRPGQWRVTDTQYF.

This chain links TRBV30 with TRBJ2-7; TRBD2 might be the D (6 bases). Germline V gene sequence: CDR1 GTSNPN, CDR2 SVGIG (reference sequence). V was trimmed by 5 bases and J by 6 bases, leaving 14 bases between them. This CDR3 contains 12 residues. The CDR3 DNA is TGTGCCTGGGCCCGGGACTCCATCGAGCAGTACTTC. This gives the protein CAWARDSIEQYF.

The chain joins TRBV7-2 to TRBJ2-2; tentative D call: TRBD2 (6 bases). V lost 5 bases and J 7 bases, leaving 14 bases between the germline ends. Germline assignment: CDR1 SGHTA and CDR2 FQGNSA. The CDR3 consists of 14 residues. The CDR3 protein is CASSRRWGDGELFF. The CDR3 DNA reads TGTGCCAGCAGCAGGAGATGGGGGGACGGGGAGCTGTTTTTT.

This clone was counted at least ten times. The same CDR3 also results from other DNA sequences found in this sample. The chain uses TRBV29-1 and TRBJ2-7; 10 bases line up with TRBD1. The CDR3 length is 11 residues. Germline loops: CDR1 SQVTM, CDR2 ANQGSEA. V was pared by 6 bases and J by 7 bases, with 3 bases of the junction left unmatched. CDR3 sequence reads: CSVDRGGEQYF. The CDR3 region has the DNA TGCAGCGTGGACAGGGGGGGAGAGCAGTACTTC.

Ten or more counts support this clone. The chain couples TRBV7-9 to TRBJ1-5, with 9 bases lining up with TRBD1. The CDR3 has 15 residues. Germline CDR1 and CDR2: SEHNR and FQNEAQ (reference sequence). Germline trimming cut 5 bases from V and 4 bases from J; bases unmatched to any gene: 6. CDR3 sequence reads: CASSPGTGTNQPQHF. The CDR3 coding sequence is TGTGCCAGCAGCCCAGGGACAGGGACGAATCAGCCCCAGCATTTT. The full variable domain, with the rest looked up from reference TRBV7-9 and TRBJ1-5, is DTGVSQNPRHKITKRGQNVTFRCDPISEHNRLYWYRQTLGQGPEFLTYFQNEAQLEKSRLLSDRFSAERPKGSFSTLEIQRTEQGDSAMYLCASSPGTGTNQPQHFGDGTRLSIL.

As concerns this clone: Possible read error: a much larger clone is one base away. This chain links TRBV5-1 with TRBJ2-1; D might be TRBD1 (6 bases). Germline loops: CDR1 SGHRS, CDR2 YFSETQ. The V gene lost 4 bases and the J gene lost 7 bases, with 18 bases spanning the gap. The CDR3 is 15 amino acids. The DNA of the CDR3 is TGCGCCAGCAGCCAAGTATTCGGGACACCTAATGAGCAGTTCTTC. This encodes CASSQVFGTPNEQFF.